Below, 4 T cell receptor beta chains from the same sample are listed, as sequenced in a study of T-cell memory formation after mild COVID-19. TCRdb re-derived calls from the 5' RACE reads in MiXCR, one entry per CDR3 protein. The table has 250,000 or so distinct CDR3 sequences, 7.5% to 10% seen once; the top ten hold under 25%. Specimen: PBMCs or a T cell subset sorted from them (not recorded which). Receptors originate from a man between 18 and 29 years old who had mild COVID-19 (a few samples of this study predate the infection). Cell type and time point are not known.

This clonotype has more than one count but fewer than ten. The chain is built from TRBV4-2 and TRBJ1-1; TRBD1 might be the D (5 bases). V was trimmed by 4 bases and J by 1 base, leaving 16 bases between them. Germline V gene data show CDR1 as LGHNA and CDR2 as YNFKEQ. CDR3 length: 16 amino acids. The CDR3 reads CASSPEQGLKNTEAFF. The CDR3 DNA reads TGTGCCAGCAGCCCTGAGCAGGGACTCAAGAACACTGAAGCTTTCTTT.

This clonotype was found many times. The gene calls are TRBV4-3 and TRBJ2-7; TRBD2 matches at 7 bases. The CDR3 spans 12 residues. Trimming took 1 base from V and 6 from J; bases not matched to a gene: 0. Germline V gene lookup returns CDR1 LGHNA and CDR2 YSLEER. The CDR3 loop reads CASSQGGGEQYF. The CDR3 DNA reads TGCGCCAGCAGCCAAGGGGGGGGCGAGCAGTACTTC.

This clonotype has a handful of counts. The CDR3 DNA sequence: TGTGCCAGCAGCCCCTTCCGGGAGCTGTTTTTT. Protein product: CASSPFRELFF. The V call is TRBV7-2, the J call TRBJ2-2; no firm D call. The CDR3 is made up of 11 amino acids. V lost 5 bases, J lost 9 bases, and 7 bases lay in between. Germline CDR1 SGHTA, CDR2 FQGNSA.

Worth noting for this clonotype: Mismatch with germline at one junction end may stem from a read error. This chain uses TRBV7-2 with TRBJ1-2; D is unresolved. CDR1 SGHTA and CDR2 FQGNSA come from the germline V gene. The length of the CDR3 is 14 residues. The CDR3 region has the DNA TGTGCCAGCAGCGTAGCGGGGAGCGGCTATGGCTACACCTTC. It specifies CASSVAGSGYGYTF.